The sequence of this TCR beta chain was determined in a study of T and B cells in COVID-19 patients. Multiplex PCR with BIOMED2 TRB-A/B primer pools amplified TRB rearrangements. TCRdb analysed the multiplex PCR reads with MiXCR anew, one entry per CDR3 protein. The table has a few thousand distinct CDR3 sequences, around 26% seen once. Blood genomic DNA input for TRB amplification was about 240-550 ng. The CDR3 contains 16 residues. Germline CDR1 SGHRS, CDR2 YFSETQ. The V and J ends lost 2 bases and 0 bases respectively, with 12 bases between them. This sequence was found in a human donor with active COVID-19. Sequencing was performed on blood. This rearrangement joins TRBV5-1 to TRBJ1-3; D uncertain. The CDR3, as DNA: TGCGCCAGCAGCTTAGGTCTCATGAGCTCTGGAAACACCATATATTTT. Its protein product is CASSLGLMSSGNTIYF.